Below, 30 T cell receptor beta chains from the same sample are listed, as sequenced in a study of T cell clonotyping in hematopoietic cell transplantation. Some clones are missing from TCRdb's copy, which holds only in-frame ones; the method was immunoSEQ multiplex PCR. The data contain about 5,100 clones, 72% of them singletons. Sequenced here: PBMCs, sampled 100 days after allogeneic stem cell transplant. The receptors come from a female patient aged 50-59 years who had an allogeneic stem cell transplant, so the T cells may come from the graft donor. Some clones in this sample may be carry-over from other donors' samples.

The chain employs TRBV5-1 and TRBJ1-3; D not resolved. The CDR3 runs to 14 residues. Trimming pared 4 bases from V and 0 bases from J, leaving 8 bases between. Germline-derived CDR1 and CDR2 are SGHRS and YFSETQ. The CDR3 is CASSRGSSGNTIYF. The CDR3 nucleotides read TGCGCCAGCAGCCGTGGGTCCTCTGGAAACACCATATATTTT.

V is TRBV5-6 and J is TRBJ2-1, with TRBD2 as a possible D gene (6 bases). The CDR3 length is 15 residues. Per germline, CDR1 SGHDT and CDR2 YYEEEE. V shed 3 bases and J shed 2 bases, with 12 bases lying between them. The DNA of the CDR3 is TGTGCCAGCAGCTACGTAGCGGAGGCCTACAATGAGCAGTTCTTC. Amino acids: CASSYVAEAYNEQFF.

This clone has more than one count but fewer than ten. J is TRBJ2-7 and V is TRBV2; TRBD2 might be the D (6 bases). Trimming stripped 6 bases from V and 4 bases from J, with 16 bases between. Germline V lookup: CDR1 SNHLY, CDR2 FYNNEI. This CDR3 comprises 14 residues. This chain's CDR3 is CASRLSGPGYEQYF. Written as DNA, the CDR3 is TGTGCCAGCAGACTTAGCGGTCCCGGATACGAGCAGTACTTC.

CDR3 DNA sequence: TGTGCCAGCAGCTCCCGACAGGGCGGTTCACCCCTCCACTTT. Its translation is CASSSRQGGSPLHF. The chain couples TRBV7-2 to TRBJ1-6; 7 bases map to TRBD1. V shed 4 bases and J 9 bases; nucleotides not matched to a gene: 6. The length of the CDR3 is 14 residues. The germline gives CDR1 SGHTA, CDR2 FQGNSA.

The chain recombines TRBV20-1 with TRBJ2-7; D remains ambiguous. Trimming took 6 bases from V and 5 from J, leaving 11 bases between them. The CDR3 spans 11 residues. CDR1 is DFQATT and CDR2 is SNEGSKA in the germline V gene (reference sequence). The CDR3: CSADFSNEQYF. DNA of the CDR3: TGCAGTGCCGATTTTTCAAACGAGCAGTACTTC.

The V gene is TRBV10-3, the J gene TRBJ1-2; no firm D call. Germline loops: CDR1 ENHRY, CDR2 SYGVKD. There are 14 residues in the CDR3. Trimming shortened V by 7 bases and J by 2 bases, and 14 bases separated the two germline ends. This CDR3 is CAIKPGQTNYGYTF. CDR3 in DNA: TGTGCCATCAAACCGGGCCAAACAAACTATGGCTACACCTTC.

J is TRBJ2-1 and V is TRBV7-3; 8 nucleotides align to TRBD1. Trimming cost V 3 bases and J 12 bases; bases outside gene matches: 4. Per germline, CDR1 SGHTA and CDR2 FQGTGA. The CDR3 spans 12 residues. CDR3 nucleotide sequence: TGTGCCAGCAGCTTCCAGGGGGCGACGCAGTTCTTC. This sequence encodes CASSFQGATQFF.

The chain links TRBV6-4 to TRBJ2-2, with D possibly TRBD1 on 5 matching bases. Trimming removed 6 bases at V and 0 bases at J, with 11 bases between. Looked up from germline, CDR1 is MRHNA and CDR2 is SNTAGT. The CDR3 is 15 amino acids. The CDR3 sequence is CASSPGQANTGELFF. In DNA form, the CDR3 reads TGTGCCAGCAGCCCCGGACAAGCGAACACCGGGGAGCTGTTTTTT.

The chain employs TRBV14 and TRBJ2-7; no reliable D call. The ends were cut back, 1 base at V and 4 bases at J, with 11 bases in the middle. Germline CDR1 is SGHDN and CDR2 is FVKESK. The CDR3 is made up of 14 amino acids. CDR3 DNA: TGTGCCAGCAGCCAAGCAGATCGGGTGTACGAGCAGTACTTC. It yields the protein CASSQADRVYEQYF. Complete variable domain (other parts from reference TRBV14 and TRBJ2-7): EAGVTQFPSHSVIEKGQTVTLRCDPISGHDNLYWYRRVMGKEIKFLLHFVKESKQDESGMPNNRFLAERTGGTYSTLKVQPAELEDSGVYFCASSQADRVYEQYFGPGTRLTVT.

In this sample, this clone is large. The chain uses TRBV5-1 and TRBJ2-7, with 7 bases identical to TRBD2. CDR1 is SGHRS and CDR2 is YFSETQ in the germline V gene. V dropped 4 bases and J dropped 2; count of bases not matched to a gene: 9. This CDR3 comprises 15 residues. Here the CDR3 reads CASSEGGASAYEQYF. The CDR3 nucleotides read TGCGCCAGCAGCGAGGGAGGGGCTAGCGCCTACGAGCAGTACTTC.

The chain couples TRBV4-1 to TRBJ2-5; maybe TRBD1 (6 bases). The J call is doubtful: the DNA matches TRBJ2-7 better. This CDR3 has 17 amino acids. Germline V lookup: CDR1 MGHRA, CDR2 YSYEKL. The CDR3 nucleotides read TGCGCCAGCAGCCAAACCCTAAGAGGACAGCTGTCCTACGAGCAGTACTTC. Translating gives CASSQTLRGQLSYEQYF.

This clone was observed a few times. The chain is built from TRBV30 and TRBJ1-6, with TRBD1 matching over 8 bases. The CDR3 totals 14 residues. Germline assignment: CDR1 GTSNPN and CDR2 SVGIG (reference sequence). The J segment lost 7 bases and the V segment lost 2 bases, leaving 4 bases of the junction unmatched. The CDR3 DNA reads TGTGCCTGGAGTAGGGGACAGGACAATTCACCCCTCCACTTT. This codes for CAWSRGQDNSPLHF.

V and J are TRBV28 and TRBJ1-5, with D possibly being TRBD1 (6 bases). Germline CDR1 reads MDHEN; CDR2 reads SYDVKM. V dropped 6 bases and J dropped 6 bases, with 18 bases sitting between them. CDR3 length equals 15 residues. The CDR3 DNA is TGTGCCAGCAGAGTCCAGGCGGGGGGGCCTCAGCCCCAGCATTTT. Translated, it gives CASRVQAGGPQPQHF. The complete variable domain, with remaining parts taken from reference TRBV28 and TRBJ1-5, reads DVKVTQSSRYLVKRTGEKVFLECVQDMDHENMFWYRQDPGLGLRLIYFSYDVKMKEKGDIPEGYSVSREKKERFSLILESASTNQTSMYLCASRVQAGGPQPQHFGDGTRLSIL.

The J gene is TRBJ2-7, the V gene TRBV10-3; TRBD2 is a possible D gene (6 bases). The CDR3 contains 14 residues. Trimming removed 2 bases from V and 3 bases from J, with 11 bases in between. The germline V gene encodes CDR1 ENHRY and CDR2 SYGVKD. The CDR3 DNA reads TGTGCCATCAGTGAGGCGGCGGGGCTCTACGAGCAGTACTTC. It codes for CAISEAAGLYEQYF.

This clone is medium-sized (0.01 to 0.1%) in the sample. The chain combines TRBV28 with TRBJ1-1; D unclear. This CDR3 contains 12 residues. CDR1 MDHEN and CDR2 SYDVKM come from the germline V gene. V was trimmed by 4 bases and J by 4 bases, leaving 7 bases between them. In DNA form, the CDR3 reads TGTGCCAGCAGTTACTCCCCCACTGAAGCTTTCTTT. Translated: CASSYSPTEAFF.

The V gene is TRBV6-1, the J gene TRBJ2-7; 8 nucleotides agree with TRBD2. The CDR3 has 15 residues. Germline V CDR1 and CDR2: MNHNS, SASEGT. Trimming cost V 5 bases and J 3 bases; bases outside gene matches: 9. The CDR3 DNA is TGTGCCAGCAGTTTGGAACTAGCGGTAAACTACGAGCAGTACTTC. It encodes CASSLELAVNYEQYF.

As regards this clone: At one end the junction does not follow the germline gene, possibly because of a read error. The chain combines TRBV5-3 with TRBJ2-1; either TRBD1 or TRBD2 may fit D (5 bases each). TRBV5-3 is an open reading frame whose function is uncertain. The CDR3 consists of 14 residues. The CDR3 protein is CASSFDGGLNEQFF. The CDR3 DNA sequence: TGTGCCAGCAGCTTTGATGGGGGTTTGAATGAGCAGTTCTTC.

The CDR3 reads CASSLSRLAYEQYF. CDR3 in DNA: TGTGCCAGCAGCTTGAGTAGGCTAGCCTACGAGCAGTACTTC. V and J are TRBV7-2 and TRBJ2-7, with no clear D. Trimming pared 3 bases from V and 2 bases from J, leaving 11 bases between. CDR3 length equals 14 residues. Germline CDR1 SGHTA, CDR2 FQGNSA. Full variable domain (remainder filled in from reference TRBV7-2 and TRBJ2-7): GAGVSQSPSNKVTEKGKDVELRCDPISGHTALYWYRQSLGQGLEFLIYFQGNSAPDKSGLPSDRFSAERTGGSVSTLTIQRTQQEDSAVYLCASSLSRLAYEQYFGPGTRLTVT.

CDR3 bases: TGCAGCGCCCTGAACACTGAAGCTTTCTTT. Encoded protein: CSALNTEAFF. The rearrangement joins TRBV29-1 to TRBJ1-1; D is unresolved. CDR3 length: 10 amino acids. Between the trimmed V and J ends, which lost 7 bases and 0 bases, there was a span of 3 bases. CDR1 and CDR2 from the germline V gene are SQVTM and ANQGSEA.

The rearrangement uses TRBV6-5 and TRBJ2-1; D possibly corresponds to TRBD2 (6 bases). Trimming removed 5 bases from V and 9 bases from J, with 8 bases in between. The V gene's germline CDR1 is MNHEY and CDR2 SVGAGI. The CDR3 sequence is 11 residues long. CDR3 residues: CASSPGSEQFF. CDR3 nucleotide sequence: TGTGCCAGCAGTCCCGGGAGTGAGCAGTTCTTC.

The chain is built from TRBV29-1 and TRBJ2-7; 7 bases line up with TRBD2. Unmatched junction bases numbered 11, after V lost 4 bases and J lost 2 bases. Germline values: CDR1 SQVTM, CDR2 ANQGSEA. The CDR3 runs 15 residues. The chain's CDR3 is CSVVFLTGGTYEQYF. CDR3 sequence (DNA): TGCAGCGTTGTGTTCTTGACGGGGGGTACCTACGAGCAGTACTTC.

This sequence joins TRBV9 and TRBJ2-1; tentative D call: TRBD1 (5 bases). CDR1 and CDR2 from the germline V gene are SGDLS and YYNGEE. CDR3 size: 15 residues. The V gene lost 4 bases and the J gene lost 0 bases, with 11 bases spanning the gap. CDR3 region: CASSPQGSSYNEQFF. CDR3 sequence (DNA): TGTGCCAGCAGCCCGCAGGGAAGCTCCTACAATGAGCAGTTCTTC.

The chain uses TRBV19 and TRBJ2-2; D not resolved. With 3 bases removed from V and 5 bases from J, the gap between germline ends came to 13 bases. Germline V gene data show CDR1 as LNHDA and CDR2 as SQIVND (reference sequence). This CDR3 has 15 amino acids. DNA of the CDR3: TGTGCCAGTAGTATTGGCCTAGTGACGACCGGGGAGCTGTTTTTT. Its translation: CASSIGLVTTGELFF.

This clone was picked up a small number of times. One end of the junction fails to match germline, which may point to a read error. The chain is built from TRBV6-5 and TRBJ2-5; 10 positions match TRBD1. This CDR3 region has 15 residues. Germline V lookup: CDR1 MNHEY, CDR2 SVGAGI. Here the CDR3 DNA reads TGTGCCATCAGTTCGGGACAGGGGATAGAAGAGACCCAGTACTTC. Translation: CAISSGQGIEETQYF.

The chain has TRBV30 and TRBJ1-2; TRBD1 matches at 10 bases. CDR3 length: 17 residues. Germline assignment: CDR1 GTSNPN and CDR2 SVGIG (reference sequence). The trim removed 2 bases at V and 3 bases at J, leaving 12 bases unmatched. The CDR3 DNA sequence: TGTGCCTGGAGTCCTTCCACCGGACAGGGGGGGTACTATGGCTACACCTTC. It encodes CAWSPSTGQGGYYGYTF. Looking up the rest from reference TRBV30 and TRBJ1-2 gives the full variable domain: SQTIHQWPATLVQPVGSPLSLECTVEGTSNPNLYWYRQAAGRGLQLLFYSVGIGQISSEVPQNLSASRPQDRQFILSSKKLLLSDSGFYLCAWSPSTGQGGYYGYTFGSGTRLTVV.

The V gene is TRBV5-1, the J gene TRBJ1-1; D not certain. CDR3 length equals 14 residues. V lost 5 bases, J lost 3 bases, and 14 bases lay in between. In germline, CDR1 is SGHRS, CDR2 YFSETQ. The CDR3 sequence: CASSRDGPDTEAFF. The CDR3 DNA follows: TGCGCCAGCAGTCGAGACGGCCCGGACACTGAAGCTTTCTTT.

V gene TRBV7-2 combines with J gene TRBJ2-5; 8 bases fit TRBD2. Trimming took 5 bases from V and 5 from J; bases not matched to a gene: 1. CDR1 SGHTA and CDR2 FQGNSA come from the germline V gene. The CDR3 extends over 12 amino acids. The DNA of the CDR3 is TGTGCCAGCAGCCGACTAGCGGAGACCCAGTACTTC. This codes for CASSRLAETQYF.

CDR3 amino acids: CASSPNRGRRGYTF. CDR3 coding DNA: TGTGCCAGCAGTCCGAACAGGGGTCGCCGTGGCTACACCTTC. The chain uses TRBV7-2 and TRBJ1-2; 7 bases are shared with TRBD1. CDR1 SGHTA and CDR2 FQGNSA come from the germline V gene. J gave up 7 bases and V 6 bases, and 11 bases lay outside the gene matches. This CDR3 is 14 amino acids long. The whole variable domain, remainder taken from reference TRBV7-2 and TRBJ1-2, is GAGVSQSPSNKVTEKGKDVELRCDPISGHTALYWYRQSLGQGLEFLIYFQGNSAPDKSGLPSDRFSAERTGGSVSTLTIQRTQQEDSAVYLCASSPNRGRRGYTFGSGTRLTVV.

By sample fraction, this clone is large (0.1 to 1%). This sequence joins TRBV10-2 and TRBJ2-7, with D perhaps TRBD2 (6 bases). Trimming shortened V by 5 bases and J by 3 bases, and 8 bases separated the two germline ends. Germline assignment: CDR1 WSHSY and CDR2 SAAADI. CDR3 length equals 12 residues. The CDR3 nucleotides are TGCGCCAGCAGTTACGGGAGCTACGAGCAGTACTTC. Protein: CASSYGSYEQYF.

The V gene is TRBV11-2, the J gene TRBJ1-1; the D gene is possibly TRBD1 (5 bases). This CDR3 is built from 13 residues. With 3 bases removed from V and 3 bases from J, the gap between germline ends came to 8 bases. In germline, CDR1 is SGHAT, CDR2 FQNNGV. The CDR3, as DNA: TGTGCCAGCAGCTTGACAGACTACACTGAAGCTTTCTTT. As protein: CASSLTDYTEAFF.